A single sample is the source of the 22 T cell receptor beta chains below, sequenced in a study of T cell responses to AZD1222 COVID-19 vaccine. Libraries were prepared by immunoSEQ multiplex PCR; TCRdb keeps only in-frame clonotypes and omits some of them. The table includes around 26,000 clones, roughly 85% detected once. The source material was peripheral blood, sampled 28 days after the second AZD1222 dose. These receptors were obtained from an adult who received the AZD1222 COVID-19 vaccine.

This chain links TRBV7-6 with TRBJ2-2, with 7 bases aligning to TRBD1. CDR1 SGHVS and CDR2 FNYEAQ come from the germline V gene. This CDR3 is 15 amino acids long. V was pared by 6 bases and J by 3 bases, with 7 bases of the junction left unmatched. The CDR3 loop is CASSDRQGYTGELFF. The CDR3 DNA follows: TGTGCCAGCAGTGACCGACAGGGTTACACCGGGGAGCTGTTTTTT.

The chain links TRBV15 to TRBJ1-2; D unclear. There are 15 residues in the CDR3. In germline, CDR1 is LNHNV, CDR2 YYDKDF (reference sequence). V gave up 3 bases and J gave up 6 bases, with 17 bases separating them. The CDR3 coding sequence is TGTGCCACCAGCAGCCCCTCGGGAGGTATAAATGGCTACACCTTC. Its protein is CATSSPSGGINGYTF.

This CDR3 is CASSAGTGGYSNQPQHF. CDR3 in DNA: TGTGCCAGCAGTGCCGGGACAGGGGGATATAGCAATCAGCCCCAGCATTTT. V is TRBV6-1 and J is TRBJ1-5; TRBD1 aligns across 11 bases. The V and J ends lost 4 bases and 0 bases, in that order; junction bases with no gene match: 5. The CDR3 totals 17 residues. The V gene's germline CDR1 is MNHNS and CDR2 SASEGT.

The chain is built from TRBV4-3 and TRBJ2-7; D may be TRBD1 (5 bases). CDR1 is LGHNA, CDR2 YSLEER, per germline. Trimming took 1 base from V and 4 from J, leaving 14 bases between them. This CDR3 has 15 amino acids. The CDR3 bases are TGCGCCAGCAGCCAAGTTTATGGGGCTGGGTACGAGCAGTACTTC. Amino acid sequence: CASSQVYGAGYEQYF.

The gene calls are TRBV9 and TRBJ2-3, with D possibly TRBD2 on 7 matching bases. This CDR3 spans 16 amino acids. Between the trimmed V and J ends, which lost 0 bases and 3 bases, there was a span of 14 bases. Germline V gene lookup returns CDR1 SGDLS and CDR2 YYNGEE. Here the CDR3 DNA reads TGTGCCAGCAGCGTAGCTGCGGGGGCAGAGACAGATACGCAGTATTTT. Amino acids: CASSVAAGAETDTQYF.

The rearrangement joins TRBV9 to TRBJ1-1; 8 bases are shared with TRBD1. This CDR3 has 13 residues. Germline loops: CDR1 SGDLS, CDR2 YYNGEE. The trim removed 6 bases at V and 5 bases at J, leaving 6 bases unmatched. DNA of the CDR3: TGTGCCAGCAATCTACAGGGGGGGACTGAAGCTTTCTTT. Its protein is CASNLQGGTEAFF.

The CDR3 region has the DNA TGTGCCAGCAGTGTTTTTAACGAGCAGTACTTC. It translates to CASSVFNEQYF. The genes are TRBV2 and TRBJ2-7; no clear D gene. Trimming stripped 4 bases from V and 5 bases from J, with 6 bases between. The germline V gene has CDR1 SNHLY and CDR2 FYNNEI. There are 11 residues in the CDR3.

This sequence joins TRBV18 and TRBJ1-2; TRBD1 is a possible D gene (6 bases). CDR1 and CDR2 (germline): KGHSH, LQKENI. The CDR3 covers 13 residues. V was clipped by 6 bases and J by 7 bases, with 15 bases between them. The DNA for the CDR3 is TGTGCCAGCTCCGATGCGGGGGGCTCTGGCTACACCTTC. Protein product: CASSDAGGSGYTF.

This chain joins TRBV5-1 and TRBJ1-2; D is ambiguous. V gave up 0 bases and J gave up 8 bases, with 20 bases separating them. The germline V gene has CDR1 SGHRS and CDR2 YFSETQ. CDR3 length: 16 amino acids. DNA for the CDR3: TGCGCCAGCAGCTTGGCCCGAGTTGAGGAGCTCGGCGGCTACACCTTC. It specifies CASSLARVEELGGYTF.

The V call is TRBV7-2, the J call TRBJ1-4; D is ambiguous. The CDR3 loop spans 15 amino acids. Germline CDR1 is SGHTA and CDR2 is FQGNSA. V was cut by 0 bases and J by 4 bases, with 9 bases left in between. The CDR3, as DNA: TGTGCCAGCAGCTTAGCCGCAGCCATTAATGAAAAACTGTTTTTT. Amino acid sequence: CASSLAAAINEKLFF. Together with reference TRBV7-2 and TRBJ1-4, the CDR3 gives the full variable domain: GAGVSQSPSNKVTEKGKDVELRCDPISGHTALYWYRQSLGQGLEFLIYFQGNSAPDKSGLPSDRFSAERTGGSVSTLTIQRTQQEDSAVYLCASSLAAAINEKLFFGSGTQLSVL.

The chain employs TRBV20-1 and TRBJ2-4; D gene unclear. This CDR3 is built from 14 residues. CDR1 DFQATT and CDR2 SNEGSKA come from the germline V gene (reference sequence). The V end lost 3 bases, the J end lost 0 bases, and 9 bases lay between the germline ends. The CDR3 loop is CSASEALAKNIQYF. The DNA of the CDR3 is TGCAGTGCTAGTGAAGCTCTAGCCAAAAACATTCAGTACTTC.

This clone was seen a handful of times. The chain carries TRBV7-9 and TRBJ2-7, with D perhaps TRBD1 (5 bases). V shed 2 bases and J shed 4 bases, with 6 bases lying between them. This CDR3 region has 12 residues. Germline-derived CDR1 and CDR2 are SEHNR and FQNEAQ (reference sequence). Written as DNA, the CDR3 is TGTGCCAGCAGCTTACAGGGTTACGAGCAGTACTTC. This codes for CASSLQGYEQYF.

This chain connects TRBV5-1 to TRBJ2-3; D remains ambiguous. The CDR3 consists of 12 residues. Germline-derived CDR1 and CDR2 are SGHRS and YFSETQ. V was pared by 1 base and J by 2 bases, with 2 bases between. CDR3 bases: TGCGCCAGCAGCTTGAACACAGATACGCAGTATTTT. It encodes CASSLNTDTQYF.

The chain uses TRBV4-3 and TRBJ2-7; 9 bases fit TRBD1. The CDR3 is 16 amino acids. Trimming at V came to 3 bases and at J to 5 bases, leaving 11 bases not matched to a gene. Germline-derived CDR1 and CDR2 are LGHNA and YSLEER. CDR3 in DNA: TGCGCCAGCAGCCAGTTTTTCGGGACAGGGATACACGAGCAGTACTTC. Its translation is CASSQFFGTGIHEQYF.

The CDR3 loop reads CASSQEGPTSGGTDTQYF. In DNA form, the CDR3 reads TGTGCCAGCAGCCAAGAGGGCCCCACTAGCGGGGGAACAGATACGCAGTATTTT. The rearrangement uses TRBV14 and TRBJ2-3; TRBD2 matches at 11 bases. Trimming at V came to 0 bases and at J to 3 bases, leaving 8 bases not matched to a gene. CDR1 and CDR2 (germline): SGHDN, FVKESK. The CDR3 is 18 amino acids.

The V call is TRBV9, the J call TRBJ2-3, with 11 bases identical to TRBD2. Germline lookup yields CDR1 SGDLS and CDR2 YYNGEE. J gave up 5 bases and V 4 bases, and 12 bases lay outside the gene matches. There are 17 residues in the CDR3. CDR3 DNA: TGTGCCAGCAGCTCTCTCAACCTAGCGGGGGGCCGAGATACGCAGTATTTT. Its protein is CASSSLNLAGGRDTQYF.

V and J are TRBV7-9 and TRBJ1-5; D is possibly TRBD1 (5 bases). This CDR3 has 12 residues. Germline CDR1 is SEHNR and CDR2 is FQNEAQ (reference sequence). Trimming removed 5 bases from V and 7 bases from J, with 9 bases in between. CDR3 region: CASSGGGQPQHF. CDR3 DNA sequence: TGTGCCAGCAGCGGGGGAGGGCAGCCCCAGCATTTT.

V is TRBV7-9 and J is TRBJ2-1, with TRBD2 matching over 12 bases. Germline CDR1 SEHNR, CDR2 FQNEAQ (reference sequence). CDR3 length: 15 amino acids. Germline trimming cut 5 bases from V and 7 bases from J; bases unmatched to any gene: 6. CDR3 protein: CASSRTSGGMNEQFF. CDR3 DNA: TGTGCCAGCAGCCGTACTAGCGGGGGGATGAATGAGCAGTTCTTC.

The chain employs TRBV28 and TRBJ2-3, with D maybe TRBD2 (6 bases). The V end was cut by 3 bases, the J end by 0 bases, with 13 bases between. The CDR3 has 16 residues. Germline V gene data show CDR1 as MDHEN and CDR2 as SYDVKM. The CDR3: CASSFPRRGSTDTQYF. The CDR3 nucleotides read TGTGCCAGCAGTTTCCCCAGGCGGGGAAGCACAGATACGCAGTATTTT.

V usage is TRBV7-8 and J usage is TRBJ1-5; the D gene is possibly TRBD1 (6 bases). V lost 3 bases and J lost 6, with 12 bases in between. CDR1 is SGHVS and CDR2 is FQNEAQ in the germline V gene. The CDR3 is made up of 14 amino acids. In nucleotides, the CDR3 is TGTGCCAGCAGCTTCACAGGGATTACTCAGCCCCAGCATTTT. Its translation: CASSFTGITQPQHF.

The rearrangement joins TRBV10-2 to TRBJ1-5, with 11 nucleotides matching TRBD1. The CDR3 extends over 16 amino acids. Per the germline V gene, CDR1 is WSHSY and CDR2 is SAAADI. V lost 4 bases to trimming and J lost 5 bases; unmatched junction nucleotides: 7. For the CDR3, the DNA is TGCGCCAGCAGTGGGACAGGGGGCGCGGGGGATCAGCCCCAGCATTTT. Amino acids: CASSGTGGAGDQPQHF.

The CDR3 spells CASSLGQGTQETQYF. The CDR3 nucleotides read TGTGCCAGCAGCTTGGGACAGGGGACGCAAGAGACCCAGTACTTC. The rearrangement joins TRBV5-6 to TRBJ2-5; 8 bases are shared with TRBD1. The junction had 3 bases not matched to a gene; V was cut back by 0 bases and J by 2 bases. The CDR3 has 15 amino acids. Germline V CDR1 and CDR2: SGHDT, YYEEEE.